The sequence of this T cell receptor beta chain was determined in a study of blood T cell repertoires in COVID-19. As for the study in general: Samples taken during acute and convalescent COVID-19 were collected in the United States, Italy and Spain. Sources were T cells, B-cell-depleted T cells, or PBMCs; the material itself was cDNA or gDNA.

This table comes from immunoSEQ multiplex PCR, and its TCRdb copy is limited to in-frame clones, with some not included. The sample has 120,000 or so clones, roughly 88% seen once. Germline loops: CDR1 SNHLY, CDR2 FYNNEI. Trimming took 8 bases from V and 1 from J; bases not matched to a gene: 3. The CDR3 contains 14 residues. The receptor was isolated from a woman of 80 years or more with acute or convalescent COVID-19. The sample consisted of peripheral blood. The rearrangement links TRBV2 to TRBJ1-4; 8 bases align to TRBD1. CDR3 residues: CASDGQGTNEKLFF. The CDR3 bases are TGTGCCAGCGACGGACAGGGAACTAATGAAAAACTGTTTTTT.